The sequence of this T cell receptor beta chain was determined in a study of blood T cell repertoires in COVID-19. For the study at large: COVID-19 samples, acute and convalescent, were from the United States, Italy and Spain. PBMCs, B-cell-depleted T cells, or T cells provided the cDNA or gDNA that made up the material.

Trimming shortened V by 4 bases and J by 4 bases, and 14 bases separated the two germline ends. The CDR3 loop spans 14 amino acids. Germline CDR1 is SGHRS and CDR2 is YFSETQ. Methods used by the authors: Nucleated cell number was recorded as an estimate derived from reference gene primer amplification. Method: immunoSEQ multiplex PCR; TCRdb's copy keeps in-frame clones and lacks some. V, J and clone size were drawn from that table, and D and trimming were deduced from the DNA. The table records approximately 150,000 clones, roughly 84% of them present only once. The sample was peripheral blood. J is TRBJ1-2 and V is TRBV5-1; D is uncertain. This TCR was recovered from a human donor with acute or convalescent COVID-19. The donor label of this sample is uncertain. DNA of the CDR3: TGCGCCAGCAGCGAGTCCTACCCTGGCTATGGCTACACCTTC. Encoded protein: CASSESYPGYGYTF.